The T cell receptor beta chain under discussion was sequenced for a study of blood T cell repertoires in COVID-19. The wider study: Samples taken during acute and convalescent COVID-19 were collected in the United States, Italy and Spain.

Note on this clone: The junction departs from germline at one end; a sequencing error may be responsible.

This table comes from immunoSEQ multiplex PCR, and its TCRdb copy is limited to in-frame clones, with some not included. The sample contains around 150,000 clones, 80% to 90% of which appear only once. This CDR3 is 15 amino acids long. The germline V gene has CDR1 SSHAT and CDR2 FNYEAQ (reference sequence). Participant ages covered roughly 18 to 90 years across around 22 US areas. Participant-reported clinical history was the basis for cohort assignment. This chain uses TRBV7-7 with TRBJ2-3; 8 bases map to TRBD2. The sequence was collected from a woman aged 50 to 60 with acute COVID-19. Sequencing was done on a sample of PBMCs or T cells enriched from blood (not recorded which). CDR3 residues: CASSRRGGSTDTQYF. DNA of the CDR3: TGTGCTAGCAGCCGCCGGGGGGGGAGCACAGATACGCAGTATTTT.